The rows below give T cell receptor beta chains drawn from one sample of a study of TIL therapy for anti-PD-1-resistant metastatic lung cancer. Clones were sequenced by immunoSEQ multiplex PCR, and TCRdb holds only the in-frame ones, with some missing. The data contain roughly 20,000 clones, approximately 79% of them singletons. Sequenced here: blood, sampled at baseline. These receptors came from a person aged 25 to 85 with non-small cell lung cancer. The CDR3 runs from the conserved cysteine through the conserved F or W. Fields, in order: V gene, clone size, J gene, CDR3 protein. Some rows mark clone size as missing; the rest say once, few, many or name a class of expanded clone.

>TRBV21-1|few|TRBJ2-7
CASSKDCIGRTDYEQYF
>TRBV3-1/TRBV3-2|NA|TRBJ2-1
CASSPRGGSYNEQFF
>TRBV7-6|NA|TRBJ1-4
CASSLAGQGYEKLFF
>TRBV15|NA|TRBJ1-5
CATSRSAGGQPQHF
>TRBV9|once|TRBJ2-3
CASSVVPGYTDTQYF
>TRBV12-3/TRBV12-4|NA|TRBJ1-2
CASSFGNYGYTF
>TRBV24-1|NA|TRBJ2-1
CATSDWSDINEQFF
>TRBV4-1|NA|TRBJ2-3
CASSQKGGLVTDTQYF
>TRBV4-1|few|TRBJ1-5
CASSQDSDGGNQPQHF
>TRBV19|NA|TRBJ1-3
CASSPGRLNSGNTIYF
>TRBV18|NA|TRBJ1-2
CASSRPQGNGYTF
>TRBV5-4|NA|TRBJ2-7
CARLRSAFHEQYF
>TRBV10-3|NA|TRBJ2-7
CAISSGLAASYEQYF
>TRBV7-6|once|TRBJ2-2
CASSLRGIDSAGELFF
>TRBV9|NA|TRBJ2-6
CASSVARAGPSGANVLTF
>TRBV2|NA|TRBJ1-2
CASKGQGALRSHGYTF
>TRBV27|once|TRBJ2-1
CASSRHLAHEQFF
>TRBV9|NA|TRBJ2-5
CASSVATTGGETQYF
>TRBV28|NA|TRBJ2-2
CASSPMGAGVWHGPETNTGELFF
>TRBV10-3|NA|TRBJ2-7
CAISESPQGSYEQYF
>TRBV7-2|NA|TRBJ2-7
CASSFSWGQDRASYEQYF
>TRBV2|NA|TRBJ2-7
CASRRGQGDEQYF